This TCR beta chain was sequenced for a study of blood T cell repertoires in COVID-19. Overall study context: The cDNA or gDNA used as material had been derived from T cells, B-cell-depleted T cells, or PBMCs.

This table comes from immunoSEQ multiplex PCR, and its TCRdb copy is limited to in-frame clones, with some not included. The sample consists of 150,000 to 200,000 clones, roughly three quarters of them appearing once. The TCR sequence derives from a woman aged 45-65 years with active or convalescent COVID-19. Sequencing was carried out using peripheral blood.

This CDR3 is CSATGDRVYNEQFF. CDR3 DNA: TGCAGCGCGACGGGGGACAGGGTTTACAATGAGCAGTTCTTC. The genes are TRBV29-1 and TRBJ2-1; 9 bases match TRBD1. There are 14 residues in the CDR3. Germline assignment: CDR1 SQVTM and CDR2 ANQGSEA. The V and J ends lost 7 bases and 4 bases, in that order; junction bases with no gene match: 8.